This TCR beta chain was sequenced during a study of blood T cells in healthy people across ages. Whole-study context: In model experiments, template switching was able to capture about one barcoded beta molecule for every two T cells that were present.

Germline CDR1 MNHEY, CDR2 SMNVEV (reference sequence). This CDR3 has 14 amino acids. PCR was performed a second time for about 7 to 11 cycles using a sample-barcoded 5' primer and a J-beta primer mix. MiXCR was run by TCRdb on the 5' RACE reads, yielding one entry per CDR3 protein. The sample includes over a million distinct CDR3 sequences, around 59% seen only once; the top ten take about 6.3%. Donation came from healthy Caucasian individuals in Russia who were aged roughly 6 to 95. The sample, 7.5 to 10 milliliters of peripheral blood, was drawn from each donor. A minimum of 7 million PBMCs was isolated per sample. A few counts support this clonotype.

Sequenced: blood. This TCR was recovered from a young man in good health. The chain couples TRBV27 to TRBJ2-5, with TRBD1 matching over 7 bases. With the DNA end fitting TRBJ2-7 better, the J assignment may be wrong. Here the CDR3 reads CASSWRQGGNEQYF. CDR3 DNA: TGTGCCAGCAGTTGGAGACAGGGTGGAAACGAGCAGTACTTC.